Below, 31 T cell receptor beta chains from the same sample are listed, as sequenced in a study of T cell responses to AZD1222 COVID-19 vaccine. Data came from immunoSEQ multiplex PCR; TCRdb stores just in-frame clones and leaves some out. Of approximately 190,000 clones listed, approximately 93% are singletons. The sample in question was peripheral blood, obtained 28 days after the second AZD1222 dose. These receptors originate from an adult who received the AZD1222 COVID-19 vaccine.

The CDR3 protein is CASSPGQTANQPQHF. The CDR3 DNA sequence: TGTGCCAGCAGCCCTGGACAGACAGCCAATCAGCCCCAGCATTTT. J is TRBJ1-5 and V is TRBV11-2, with a weak D call TRBD1 (6 bases). The germline V gene has CDR1 SGHAT and CDR2 FQNNGV. The CDR3 is 15 amino acids. The V end lost 5 bases, the J end lost 3 bases, and 14 bases lay between the germline ends.

The CDR3 DNA follows: TGTGCCAGCAGCCGGCGCCGGGACAGGTATAGAAATGAGCAGTTCTTC. Translation gives CASSRRRDRYRNEQFF. The V call is TRBV5-6, the J call TRBJ2-1; TRBD1 matches 8 bases. V shed 4 bases, J shed 7 bases, and the junction held 13 bases outside the gene matches. CDR1 and CDR2 (germline): SGHDT, YYEEEE. The CDR3 totals 16 residues.

V is TRBV7-2 and J is TRBJ1-3; the match to TRBD1 covers 7 bases. This CDR3 region has 16 residues. The germline CDR1 and CDR2 sequences are SGHTA and FQGNSA. J was trimmed by 0 bases and V by 5 bases; bases with no gene match: 7. The CDR3 coding sequence is TGTGCCAGCAGCCCAGGGACAGTCTTCTCTGGAAACACCATATATTTT. Its protein is CASSPGTVFSGNTIYF.

The rearrangement uses TRBV4-3 and TRBJ2-2, with TRBD1 identical over 9 bases. Germline V gene lookup returns CDR1 LGHNA and CDR2 YSLEER. The CDR3 runs 15 residues. The junction had 3 bases not matched to a gene; V was cut back by 4 bases and J by 3 bases. As DNA, the CDR3 is TGCGCCAGCAGCCCCGGACAGGGGTACACCGGGGAGCTGTTTTTT. Translated: CASSPGQGYTGELFF.

The chain is built from TRBV27 and TRBJ1-6; 8 nucleotides line up with TRBD1. CDR1 MNHEY and CDR2 SMNVEV come from the germline V gene (reference sequence). This CDR3 is 15 amino acids long. V shed 2 bases and J 9 bases; nucleotides not matched to a gene: 6. The CDR3 nucleotides read TGTGCCAGCAGTTTAGTACAGGGGGGAGGTTCACCCCTCCACTTT. It yields the protein CASSLVQGGGSPLHF.

V is TRBV19 and J is TRBJ1-5; D is possibly TRBD1 (6 bases). V lost 1 base and J lost 1, with 11 bases in between. The CDR3 loop spans 16 amino acids. Germline CDR1 LNHDA, CDR2 SQIVND (reference sequence). CDR3 protein: CASSIGGGGSNQPQHF. The CDR3 bases are TGTGCCAGTAGTATAGGTGGAGGGGGGAGCAATCAGCCCCAGCATTTT.

The rearrangement uses TRBV7-9 and TRBJ1-1; D call uncertain. Trimming took off 1 base at V and 2 bases at J, with 5 bases between the two ends. Germline V lookup: CDR1 SEHNR, CDR2 FQNEAQ (reference sequence). CDR3 length equals 13 residues. The CDR3: CASSLEYNTEAFF. CDR3 bases: TGTGCCAGCAGCTTAGAATATAACACTGAAGCTTTCTTT.

This clone was counted once. The chain links TRBV6-5 to TRBJ1-3, with D hard to call. CDR1 and CDR2 (germline): MNHEY, SVGAGI. The ends were cut back, 5 bases at V and 4 bases at J, with 12 bases in the middle. There are 14 residues in the CDR3. The CDR3 DNA reads as TGTGCCAGCAGTAACCCGGAGTCGGGAAACACCATATATTTT. Translation gives CASSNPESGNTIYF.

V and J are TRBV6-1 and TRBJ2-1, with D uncertain. V was clipped by 2 bases and J by 10 bases, with 12 bases between them. Looked up from germline, CDR1 is MNHNS and CDR2 is SASEGT. This CDR3 comprises 13 residues. CDR3: CASSERLVGEQFF. The DNA of the CDR3 is TGTGCCAGCAGTGAACGGTTGGTTGGGGAGCAGTTCTTC.

The chain couples TRBV6-2 or TRBV6-3 to TRBJ1-6; D uncertain. The CDR3 spans 18 residues. The germline gives CDR1 MNHEY, CDR2 SVGEGT. The V end was cut by 2 bases, the J end by 2 bases, with 16 bases between. The CDR3 DNA follows: TGTGCCAGCAGTTACCCCGCCCGGGGAGTCACCTATAATTCACCCCTCCACTTT. Translating gives CASSYPARGVTYNSPLHF.

The chain couples TRBV18 to TRBJ1-2; weak D call: TRBD1 (6 bases). CDR3 size: 13 residues. Trimming cost V 6 bases and J 7 bases, with 15 bases left between them. Germline V gene lookup returns CDR1 KGHSH and CDR2 LQKENI. The DNA of the CDR3 is TGTGCCAGCTCTCGGGAACAGGGCTCTGGCTACACCTTC. It translates to CASSREQGSGYTF.

This chain links TRBV12-3 or TRBV12-4 with TRBJ2-1; no clear D. V lost 6 bases, J lost 6 bases, and 9 bases lay in between. This CDR3 has 12 amino acids. For the CDR3, the DNA is TGTGCCAGCAGATGGGCCCTCAATGAGCAGTTCTTC. The encoded protein is CASRWALNEQFF.

The gene calls are TRBV18 and TRBJ2-2; TRBD1 matches at 7 bases. Trimming took 3 bases from V and 6 from J; bases not matched to a gene: 10. The CDR3 loop spans 16 amino acids. Germline V gene lookup returns CDR1 KGHSH and CDR2 LQKENI. The CDR3 DNA follows: TGTGCCAGCTCACCGCCCGGGACAGCCTTGCCCGGGGAGCTGTTTTTT. Its translation is CASSPPGTALPGELFF.

The genes are TRBV29-1 and TRBJ1-2; 7 nucleotides agree with TRBD1. V lost 8 bases, J lost 3 bases, and 6 bases stayed unmatched. The CDR3 consists of 12 residues. CDR1 and CDR2 from the germline V gene are SQVTM and ANQGSEA. CDR3 in DNA: TGCAGCACCGACAGGGTGGACTATGGCTACACCTTC. Translated, it gives CSTDRVDYGYTF.

The chain has TRBV5-1 and TRBJ1-1; TRBD1 aligns across 7 bases. There are 14 residues in the CDR3. Germline V gene sequence: CDR1 SGHRS, CDR2 YFSETQ. V lost 7 bases and J lost 0; bases outside the gene matches: 6. The CDR3 nucleotides are TGCGCCAGCTTCGCGGACAGGTTGAACACTGAAGCTTTCTTT. Protein product: CASFADRLNTEAFF. Supplemented by reference TRBV5-1 and TRBJ1-1, the full variable domain reads KAGVTQTPRYLIKTRGQQVTLSCSPISGHRSVSWYQQTPGQGLQFLFEYFSETQRNKGNFPGRFSGRQFSNSRSEMNVSTLELGDSALYLCASFADRLNTEAFFGQGTRLTVV.

The chain has TRBV6-5 and TRBJ1-1; the D gene is possibly TRBD1 (5 bases). The CDR3 contains 15 residues. Trimming left V 2 bases short and J 1 base short, with 11 bases between. The germline V gene has CDR1 MNHEY and CDR2 SVGAGI. CDR3 loop: CASSYNPGTNTEAFF. CDR3 nucleotide sequence: TGTGCCAGCAGTTACAATCCGGGGACGAACACTGAAGCTTTCTTT.

The chain links TRBV7-9 to TRBJ1-1; tentatively, D is TRBD1 (5 bases). The V and J ends lost 8 bases and 0 bases respectively, with 13 bases between them. The germline CDR1 and CDR2 sequences are SEHNR and FQNEAQ (reference sequence). The CDR3 extends over 14 amino acids. CDR3: CASGLRDLNTEAFF. Here the CDR3 DNA reads TGTGCCAGCGGCCTCAGGGATTTGAACACTGAAGCTTTCTTT. Complete variable domain (other parts from reference TRBV7-9 and TRBJ1-1): DTGVSQNPRHKITKRGQNVTFRCDPISEHNRLYWYRQTLGQGPEFLTYFQNEAQLEKSRLLSDRFSAERPKGSFSTLEIQRTEQGDSAMYLCASGLRDLNTEAFFGQGTRLTVV.

Only one count was recorded for this clone. The chain links TRBV6-5 to TRBJ1-6; 8 bases are a match to TRBD1. Trimming removed 6 bases from V and 1 base from J; junction bases left unmatched: 2. Per the germline V gene, CDR1 is MNHEY and CDR2 is SVGAGI. The CDR3 has 15 amino acids. The CDR3 is CASRDRESYNSPLHF. In DNA, the CDR3 is TGTGCCAGCAGGGACAGGGAATCCTATAATTCACCCCTCCACTTT.

This chain links TRBV7-6 with TRBJ2-1, with 13 bases that match TRBD2. The CDR3 has 16 residues. The V gene end was trimmed by 5 bases and the J gene end by 10 bases; junction bases not matched to a gene: 11. Germline-derived CDR1 and CDR2 are SGHVS and FNYEAQ. This chain's CDR3 is CASSQLGLAGLGEQFF. For the CDR3, the DNA is TGTGCCAGCAGCCAATTGGGACTAGCGGGGTTGGGCGAGCAGTTCTTC.

The chain uses TRBV6-1 and TRBJ1-1; D unclear. CDR1 is MNHNS and CDR2 is SASEGT in the germline V gene. The CDR3 has 14 residues. V lost 3 bases and J lost 6, with 14 bases in between. The chain's CDR3 is CASSERSRASEAFF. In nucleotides, the CDR3 is TGTGCCAGCAGTGAGCGAAGTCGTGCGTCTGAAGCTTTCTTT.

This chain joins TRBV2 and TRBJ2-3; 10 nucleotides line up with TRBD2. The trim removed 8 bases at V and 1 base at J, leaving 6 bases unmatched. The CDR3 runs to 15 residues. From germline, CDR1 is SNHLY and CDR2 FYNNEI. The CDR3 region has the DNA TGTGCCAGCTACATTACTAGCGGGGGCACAGATACGCAGTATTTT. It specifies CASYITSGGTDTQYF.

The CDR3 DNA follows: TGCGCCAGCAGCTCGTCCTGGGAGACCCAGTACTTC. This translates into CASSSSWETQYF. The chain carries TRBV5-1 and TRBJ2-5; D call uncertain. Germline V gives CDR1 SGHRS, CDR2 YFSETQ. The V and J ends lost 3 bases and 5 bases respectively, with 8 bases between them. The CDR3 covers 12 residues.

The chain carries TRBV9 and TRBJ1-3; 9 nucleotides agree with TRBD1. This CDR3 has 15 residues. The germline CDR1 and CDR2 sequences are SGDLS and YYNGEE. The V gene end was trimmed by 4 bases and the J gene end by 8 bases; junction bases not matched to a gene: 10. The CDR3 DNA sequence: TGTGCCAGCAGCCTTAGAACAGGGGGCTCGGACACCATATATTTT. Amino acid sequence: CASSLRTGGSDTIYF. The full variable domain, in which reference TRBV9 and TRBJ1-3 provide the parts outside the CDR3, is DSGVTQTPKHLITATGQRVTLRCSPRSGDLSVYWYQQSLDQGLQFLIQYYNGEERAKGNILERFSAQQFPDLHSELNLSSLELGDSALYFCASSLRTGGSDTIYFGEGSWLTVV.

V gene TRBV6-5 combines with J gene TRBJ1-3; D is undetermined. V was cut by 2 bases and J by 8 bases, with 19 bases left in between. This CDR3 is built from 16 residues. CDR1 is MNHEY, CDR2 SVGAGI, per germline. The CDR3 nucleotides are TGTGCCAGCAGTTACGCACTGGGCGGGAGCCTTGACACCATATATTTT. Protein sequence: CASSYALGGSLDTIYF.

The genes are TRBV7-2 and TRBJ1-1; a weak D match, TRBD1 (5 bases). The V end lost 11 bases, the J end lost 1 base, and 23 bases lay between the germline ends. Germline V gene data show CDR1 as SGHTA and CDR2 as FQGNSA. This CDR3 contains 16 residues. The DNA for the CDR3 is TGTGCCGCGGGGCAGGATGGGCCGAGGTGGAACACTGAAGCTTTCTTT. This encodes CAAGQDGPRWNTEAFF.

The rearrangement joins TRBV7-3 to TRBJ1-1; a weak D match, TRBD1 (6 bases). Germline assignment: CDR1 SGHTA and CDR2 FQGTGA. CDR3 length equals 14 residues. Trimming cost V 5 bases and J 1 base, with 11 bases left between them. The CDR3 reads CASSQQGSNTEAFF. As DNA, the CDR3 is TGTGCCAGCAGCCAACAGGGATCGAACACTGAAGCTTTCTTT.

This clone has a handful of counts. The rearrangement uses TRBV4-2 and TRBJ2-5, with a weak D call TRBD2 (6 bases). The CDR3 has 15 amino acids. Germline assignment: CDR1 LGHNA and CDR2 YNFKEQ. V lost 0 bases, J lost 6 bases, and 14 bases lay in between. In DNA, the CDR3 is TGTGCCAGCAGCCAAGACGGCGGGGAGGTAAAGACCCAGTACTTC. This translates into CASSQDGGEVKTQYF.

V usage is TRBV12-3 or TRBV12-4 and J usage is TRBJ1-5; weak D call: TRBD1 (5 bases). This CDR3 spans 13 amino acids. V lost 5 bases to trimming and J lost 2 bases, with 7 bases between them. This chain's CDR3 is CASSRGRNQPQHF. DNA of the CDR3: TGTGCCAGCAGTAGGGGACGCAATCAGCCCCAGCATTTT.

The chain uses TRBV5-1 and TRBJ1-6, with 7 bases that match TRBD1. Germline V gene lookup returns CDR1 SGHRS and CDR2 YFSETQ. This CDR3 has 17 amino acids. The V segment lost 0 bases and the J segment 10 bases; nucleotides outside the gene matches: 13. The CDR3 sequence: CASSLGARAGGRSPLHF. The CDR3 DNA is TGCGCCAGCAGCTTGGGGGCGCGGGCAGGGGGACGCTCACCCCTCCACTTT.

The V and J genes are TRBV4-1 and TRBJ1-6; 7 bases line up with TRBD1. Germline lookup yields CDR1 MGHRA and CDR2 YSYEKL. The junction had 6 bases not matched to a gene; V was cut back by 3 bases and J by 7 bases. CDR3 length equals 15 residues. CDR3 nucleotides: TGCGCCAGCAGCCAGGAGACAGGGTGGAATTCACCCCTCCACTTT. Translation gives CASSQETGWNSPLHF.

The chain carries TRBV27 and TRBJ2-6; D remains ambiguous. Per the germline V gene, CDR1 is MNHEY and CDR2 is SMNVEV (reference sequence). CDR3 size: 13 residues. Trimming took 3 bases from V and 1 from J, leaving 1 base between them. The CDR3 protein is CASSLSGANVLTF. DNA of the CDR3: TGTGCCAGCAGTTTGTCTGGGGCCAACGTCCTGACTTTC.